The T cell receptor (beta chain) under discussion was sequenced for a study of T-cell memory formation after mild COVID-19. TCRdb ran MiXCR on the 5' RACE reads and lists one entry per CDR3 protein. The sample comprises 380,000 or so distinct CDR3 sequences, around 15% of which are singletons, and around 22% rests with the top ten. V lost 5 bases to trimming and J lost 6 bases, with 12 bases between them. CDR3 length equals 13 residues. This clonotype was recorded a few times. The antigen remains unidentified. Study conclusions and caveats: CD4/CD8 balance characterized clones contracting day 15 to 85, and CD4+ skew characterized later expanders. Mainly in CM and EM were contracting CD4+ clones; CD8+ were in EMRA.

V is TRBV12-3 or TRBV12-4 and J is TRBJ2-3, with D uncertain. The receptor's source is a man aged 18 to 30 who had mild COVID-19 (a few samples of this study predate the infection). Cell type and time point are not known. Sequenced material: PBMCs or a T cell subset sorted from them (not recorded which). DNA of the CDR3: TGTGCCAGCAGTCTTCCTCAAGCGGATACGCAGTATTTT. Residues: CASSLPQADTQYF.